Listed below are T cell receptor beta chains from one sample, sequenced in a study of T cells in Graves' hyperthyroidism and ophthalmopathy. Each CDR3 protein is one row after TCRdb ran MiXCR on the multiplex PCR reads. The sample lists about 250,000 distinct CDR3 sequences, roughly a quarter seen once, with approximately 35% in the top ten. The specimen was blood. These receptors were taken from a woman between 35 and 50 years old with Graves' ophthalmopathy. Each CDR3 is given with its conserved first and last residue. Fields, in order: CDR3 DNA, CDR3 protein, clone size, J gene, D gene, V gene. The D gene is left open where the match is weak. Clone sizes are given selectively: once, few, many, or a class where the clone is expanded.

TGTGCCTGGAGTGTGGGGCCCACCGGGGAGCTGTTTTTT	CAWSVGPTGELFF	few	TRBJ2-2	NA	TRBV30
TGTGCCAGCAGACGGACAGATAACACTGAAGCTTTCTTT	CASRRTDNTEAFF	few	TRBJ1-1	NA	TRBV6-2/TRBV6-3
TGCGCCAGCAGCTTGGAAACCCCAGGGTTTTCGGCCCCTTACGAGCAGTACTTC	CASSLETPGFSAPYEQYF	many	TRBJ2-7	NA	TRBV5-1
TGTGCCAGTAGTGTGCTAGCGGGGGAGACCTACGAGCAGTACTTC	CASSVLAGETYEQYF	NA	TRBJ2-7	TRBD2	TRBV19
TGTGCCATCAGTGCAGGGACAGGGGGCTACGAGCAGTACTTC	CAISAGTGGYEQYF	many	TRBJ2-7	TRBD1	TRBV10-3
TGTGCCAGCAGCTTAACGAAAACTAGCGGGAGTAGCTCCTACGAGCAGTACTTC	CASSLTKTSGSSSYEQYF	NA	TRBJ2-7	TRBD2	TRBV7-3
TGTGCCACCAGCAGCTACAGGGGCATGAACACTGAAGCTTTCTTT	CATSSYRGMNTEAFF	NA	TRBJ1-1	TRBD1	TRBV15
TGTGCCAGCAGTTTAATAGGGGGGAGCACTGAAGCTTTCTTT	CASSLIGGSTEAFF	many	TRBJ1-1	NA	TRBV27
TGTGCCAGCAGAGCGGGGACAGTTAAACTACGCGGGCAGTACTTC	CASRAGTVKLRGQYF	NA	TRBJ2-7	NA	TRBV28
TGTGCTAGTGGTTTGACAGAGCACAACACTGAAGCTTTCTTT	CASGLTEHNTEAFF	NA	TRBJ1-1	NA	TRBV12-5
TGCAGCGTTGGAGAAGGTCTGGAGACCCAGTCCTTC	CSVGEGLETQSF	NA	TRBJ2-7	NA	TRBV29-1
TGTGCCAGCAGTTCTGCCAGGGGGCGCGGGGAGACCCAGTACTTC	CASSSARGRGETQYF	NA	TRBJ2-5	TRBD1	TRBV6-5
TGTGCCACCAGCCCCCGTACAGGTCTCTTCGGCTACACCTTC	CATSPRTGLFGYTF	many	TRBJ1-2	NA	TRBV15
TGTGCCAGCACCGCCGACTCCGGTCTTGGCAAAAACATTCAGTACTTC	CASTADSGLGKNIQYF	many	TRBJ2-4	NA	TRBV7-2
TGTGCCAGCACTAGGTGGGGGGAGATAGAAGAGACCCAGTACTTC	CASTRWGEIEETQYF	many	TRBJ2-5	NA	TRBV6-5
TGTGCCAGCAGTTTAACGGCCCCCGGGGAGGAGCGGGTGAGCTCCTACGAGCAGTACTTC	CASSLTAPGEERVSSYEQYF	many	TRBJ2-7	NA	TRBV28
TGTGCCAGCAGTTACAGGAGACGATATAGCACTGAAGCTTTCTTT	CASSYRRRYSTEAFF	NA	TRBJ1-1	NA	TRBV6-2/TRBV6-3
TGTGCCAGCAGTCCTCAGACAGGGGTCGGCGGCTACAACTTC	CASSPQTGVGGYNF	few	TRBJ1-2	TRBD1	TRBV27
TGTGCCATCAGTGATGGGGTTAGCGGGAGGGCCGGAGGGGAGCAGTACTTC	CAISDGVSGRAGGEQYF	many	TRBJ2-7	TRBD2	TRBV10-3
TGTGCCATCAGACAGGACAGCTCGACCGGGGAGCTGTTTTTT	CAIRQDSSTGELFF	many	TRBJ2-2	NA	TRBV10-3
TGTGCCAGCAGTGAGGCGGGACAGTCCTACGAGCAGTACTTC	CASSEAGQSYEQYF	NA	TRBJ2-7	NA	TRBV6-1
TGTGCCAGCAGTCAGGGCAGGGGGCGCGTCCACGAGCAGTACTTC	CASSQGRGRVHEQYF	many	TRBJ2-7	TRBD1	TRBV6-1
TGTGCCAGCAGCGCACTCGGACAGGGATATGGCTACACCTTC	CASSALGQGYGYTF	many	TRBJ1-2	TRBD1	TRBV28
TGTGCCAGCAGTTACAGGCCGCAGGGCTCTGGAAACACCATATATTTT	CASSYRPQGSGNTIYF	NA	TRBJ1-3	NA	TRBV6-5
TGTGCCAGTAGTTGGAGGGGAAACACTGAAGCTTTCTTT	CASSWRGNTEAFF	many	TRBJ1-1	NA	TRBV19
TGCGCCAATAAAACCGGGTCGGCGTCCCATGGCTACACCTTC	CANKTGSASHGYTF	NA	TRBJ1-2	NA	TRBV5-1
TGTGCCAGTAGTATTGTTCCGAATCCTAATTCCTACGAGCAGTACTTC	CASSIVPNPNSYEQYF	NA	TRBJ2-7	NA	TRBV19
TGTGCCAGCCAATGGGAAAGAAATCAGCCCCAGCATTTT	CASQWERNQPQHF	few	TRBJ1-5	NA	TRBV19
TGTGCCAGCAGTCCCGAAAGACTAAGCTCCTACGAGCAGTACTTC	CASSPERLSSYEQYF	NA	TRBJ2-7	NA	TRBV12-3/TRBV12-4
TGTGCCAGCACCATGGGACTAGCCACCGGGGAGCTGTTTTTT	CASTMGLATGELFF	NA	TRBJ2-2	TRBD2	TRBV12-3/TRBV12-4
TGTGCCAGCAGCGTAGACCCCCAAAGCACTGAAGCTTTCTTT	CASSVDPQSTEAFF	many	TRBJ1-1	NA	TRBV9
TGTGCCAGCAGTTTGCGGGGGGCTTTCTTT	CASSLRGAFF	many	TRBJ1-1	NA	TRBV6-1
TGTGCCAGCAGTGATCGGCAGGGAGAGACCCAGTACTTC	CASSDRQGETQYF	many	TRBJ2-5	NA	TRBV25-1
TGCGCCAGCAGCTTGCTGGGGGAGGGGGACTACGAGCAGTACTTC	CASSLLGEGDYEQYF	many	TRBJ2-7	NA	TRBV5-1
TGTGCCAGCAGCTTAGCCCAGGCCGCGGGAGGGGAGACCCAGTACTTC	CASSLAQAAGGETQYF	many	TRBJ2-5	TRBD2	TRBV7-9